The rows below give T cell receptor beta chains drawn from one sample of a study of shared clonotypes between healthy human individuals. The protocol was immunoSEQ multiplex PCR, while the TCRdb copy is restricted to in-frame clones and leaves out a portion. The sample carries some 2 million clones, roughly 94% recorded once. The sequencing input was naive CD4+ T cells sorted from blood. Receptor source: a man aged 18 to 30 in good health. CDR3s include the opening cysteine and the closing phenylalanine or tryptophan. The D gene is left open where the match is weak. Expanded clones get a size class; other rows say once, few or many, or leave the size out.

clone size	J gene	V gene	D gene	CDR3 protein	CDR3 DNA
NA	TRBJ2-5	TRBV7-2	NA	CASSLVFSSRGETQYF	TGTGCCAGCAGCTTAGTTTTCTCATCTAGGGGAGAGACCCAGTACTTC
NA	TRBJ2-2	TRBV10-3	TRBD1	CAIRGQSTGELFF	TGTGCCATCAGGGGACAGAGCACCGGGGAGCTGTTTTTT
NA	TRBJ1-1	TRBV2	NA	CASSVVWGNTEAFF	TGTGCCAGCAGTGTGGTTTGGGGAAACACTGAAGCTTTCTTT
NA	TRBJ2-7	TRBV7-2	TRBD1	CASTPGQGSYEQYF	TGTGCCAGCACGCCGGGACAGGGATCCTACGAGCAGTACTTC
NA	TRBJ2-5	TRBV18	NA	CASSPLIGLQETQYF	TGTGCCAGCTCACCACTAATCGGCCTCCAAGAGACCCAGTACTTC
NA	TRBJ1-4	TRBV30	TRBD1	CAWSLGQAEKLFF	TGTGCCTGGAGCTTAGGACAGGCCGAAAAACTGTTTTTT
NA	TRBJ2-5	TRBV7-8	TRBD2	CASSLRTSGSLETQYF	TGTGCCAGCAGCTTGAGGACTAGCGGGAGTTTAGAGACCCAGTACTTC
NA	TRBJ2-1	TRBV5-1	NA	CASSLGKSIYNEQFF	TGCGCCAGCAGCTTGGGCAAAAGCATATACAATGAGCAGTTCTTC
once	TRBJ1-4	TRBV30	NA	CAWTQDSLNEKLFF	TGTGCCTGGACCCAGGACAGCCTTAATGAAAAACTGTTTTTT
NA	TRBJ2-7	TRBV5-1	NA	CASSLDGGINEQYF	TGCGCCAGCAGCTTGGATGGGGGGATCAACGAGCAGTACTTC
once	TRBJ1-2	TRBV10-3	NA	CAISESPAGARVNGYTF	TGTGCCATCAGTGAGTCGCCGGCAGGGGCTCGGGTGAATGGCTACACCTTC
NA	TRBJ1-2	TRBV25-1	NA	CASSEFGRPYGYTF	TGTGCCAGCAGTGAATTCGGCAGGCCCTATGGCTACACCTTC
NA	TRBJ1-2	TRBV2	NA	CASRQGVSGYTF	TGTGCCAGCAGGCAGGGTGTAAGTGGCTACACCTTC
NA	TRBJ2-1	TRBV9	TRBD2	CASSVTSGNNEQFF	TGTGCCAGCAGCGTTACTAGCGGCAACAATGAGCAGTTCTTC
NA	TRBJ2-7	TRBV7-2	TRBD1	CASSQRGLEQYF	TGTGCCAGCAGCCAAAGGGGGCTCGAGCAGTACTTC
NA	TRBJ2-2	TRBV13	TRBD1	CASARQGLRNTGELFF	TGTGCCAGCGCGAGACAGGGGCTAAGGAACACCGGGGAGCTGTTTTTT
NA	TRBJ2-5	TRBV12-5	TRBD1	CASGSINDRGQETQYF	TGTGCTAGTGGTTCGATTAATGACAGGGGCCAAGAGACCCAGTACTTC
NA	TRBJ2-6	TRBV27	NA	CASTDTSGANVLTF	TGTGCCAGCACCGACACCTCTGGGGCCAACGTCCTGACTTTC
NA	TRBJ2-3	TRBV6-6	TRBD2	CASRPSGGPRDTQYF	TGTGCCAGCAGACCTAGCGGGGGGCCCCGAGATACGCAGTATTTT
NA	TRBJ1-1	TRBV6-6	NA	CASTSPPANTEAFF	TGTGCCAGCACCTCTCCCCCAGCGAACACTGAAGCTTTCTTT
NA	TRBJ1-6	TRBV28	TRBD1	CASRDRESYNSPLHF	TGTGCCAGCAGAGACAGGGAGTCCTATAATTCACCCCTCCACTTT
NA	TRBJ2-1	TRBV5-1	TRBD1	CASSLGQTSYNEQFF	TGCGCCAGCAGCCTGGGACAGACCTCCTACAATGAGCAGTTCTTC
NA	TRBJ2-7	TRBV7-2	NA	CASSLEFSYEQYF	TGTGCCAGCAGCTTAGAATTCTCCTACGAGCAGTACTTC
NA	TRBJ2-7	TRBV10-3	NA	CAISESSGSYEQYF	TGTGCCATCAGTGAGTCGAGCGGCTCCTACGAGCAGTACTTC
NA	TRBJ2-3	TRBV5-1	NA	CASSLDSGGTDTQYF	TGCGCCAGCAGCTTGGATAGCGGAGGGACAGATACGCAGTATTTT
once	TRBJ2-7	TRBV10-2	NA	CASSDVSYEQYF	TGCGCCAGCAGCGATGTTTCCTACGAGCAGTACTTC
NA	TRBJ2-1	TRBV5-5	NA	CASSLPLDSYNEQFF	TGTGCCAGCAGCTTGCCACTAGACAGCTACAATGAGCAGTTCTTC
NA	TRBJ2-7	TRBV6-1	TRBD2	CASSVTSGSSYEQYF	TGTGCCAGCAGTGTGACTAGCGGGAGTTCCTACGAGCAGTACTTC
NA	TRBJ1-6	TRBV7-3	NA	CASSSSGNSPLHF	TGTGCCAGCAGCTCGTCCGGGAATTCACCCCTCCACTTT
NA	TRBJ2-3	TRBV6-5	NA	CASSYMANGDTQYF	TGTGCCAGCAGTTACATGGCAAATGGGGATACGCAGTATTTT
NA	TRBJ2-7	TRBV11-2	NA	CASSFLSGFAYEQYF	TGTGCCAGCAGCTTCCTCTCAGGGTTCGCCTACGAGCAGTACTTC
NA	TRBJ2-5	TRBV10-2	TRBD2	CASSESEERGGRETQYF	TGCGCCAGCAGTGAGTCGGAGGAGCGGGGGGGTCGAGAGACCCAGTACTTC
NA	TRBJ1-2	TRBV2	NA	CASRAGVYGYTF	TGTGCCAGCAGGGCAGGGGTCTATGGCTACACCTTC
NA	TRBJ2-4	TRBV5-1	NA	CASSLAGEDIQYF	TGCGCCAGCAGCTTGGCAGGGGAGGACATTCAGTACTTC
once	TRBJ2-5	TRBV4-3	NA	CASSQDNRAGQPYF	TGCGCCAGCAGCCAAGATAATAGGGCCGGACAGCCGTACTTC
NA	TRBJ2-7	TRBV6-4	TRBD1	CASRPGQDLYEQYF	TGTGCCAGCAGACCGGGACAGGACCTCTACGAGCAGTACTTC
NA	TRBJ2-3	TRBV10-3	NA	CAISESGGGTDTQYF	TGTGCCATCAGTGAATCAGGGGGAGGAACAGATACGCAGTATTTT
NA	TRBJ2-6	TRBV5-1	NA	CASSLSGANVLTF	TGCGCCAGCAGCTTATCAGGGGCCAACGTCCTGACTTTC
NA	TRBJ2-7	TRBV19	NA	CASSAYLDTSYEQYF	TGTGCCAGTAGTGCTTACCTGGACACCTCCTACGAGCAGTACTTC
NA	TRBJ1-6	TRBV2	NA	CASSGGSGTLNSPLHF	TGTGCCAGCAGTGGAGGTTCCGGGACCCTTAATTCACCCCTCCACTTT
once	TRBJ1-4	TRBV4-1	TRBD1	CASSDWGQGSEKLFF	TGCGCCAGCAGTGATTGGGGACAGGGGAGTGAAAAACTGTTTTTT
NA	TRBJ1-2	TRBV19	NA	CASTVLGGNYGYTF	TGTGCCAGTACTGTTTTAGGAGGGAACTATGGCTACACCTTC
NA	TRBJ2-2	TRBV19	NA	CASSIRQDTGELFF	TGTGCCAGTAGTATCAGACAGGACACCGGGGAGCTGTTTTTT
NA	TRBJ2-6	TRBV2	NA	CASSEVGRTGANVLTF	TGTGCCAGCAGTGAGGTTGGCAGGACTGGGGCCAACGTCCTGACTTTC